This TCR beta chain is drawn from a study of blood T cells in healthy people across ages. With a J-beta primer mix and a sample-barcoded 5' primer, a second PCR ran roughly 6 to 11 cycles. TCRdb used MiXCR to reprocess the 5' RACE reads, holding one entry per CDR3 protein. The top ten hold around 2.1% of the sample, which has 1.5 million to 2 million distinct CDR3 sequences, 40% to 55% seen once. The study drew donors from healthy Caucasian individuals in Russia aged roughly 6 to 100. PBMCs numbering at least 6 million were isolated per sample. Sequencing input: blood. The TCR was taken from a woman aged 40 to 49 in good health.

DNA for the CDR3: TGTGCCATCAGCTCGAGGGGAGGGCAAGAGACCCAGTACTTC. It translates to CAISSRGGQETQYF. The chain joins TRBV10-3 to TRBJ2-5; 7 bases are shared with TRBD2. The CDR3 totals 14 residues. J lost 2 bases, V lost 6 bases, and 6 bases had no gene match. CDR1 and CDR2 (germline): ENHRY, SYGVKD.